This TCR beta chain is drawn from a study of blood T cells in healthy people across ages. Study background: Template switching retrieved approximately one barcoded beta molecule for each two T cells.

It was with a sample-barcoded 5' primer and a J-beta primer mix that a second PCR of roughly 7 to 12 cycles was run. TCRdb passed the 5' RACE reads through MiXCR, listing each CDR3 protein once. The sample lists roughly 680,000 distinct CDR3 sequences, more than 45% occurring once. The total RNA that was extracted per sample amounted to at least 5 micrograms. Findings of the study overall: Estimates of diversity drawn from one million T cells were considered underestimates.

As concerns this clonotype: As yet, its antigen is unknown. This CDR3 fails to terminate in the conserved phenylalanine or tryptophan, so it likely reflects a read error.

CDR3 length: 16 residues. Germline V gene lookup returns CDR1 KGHSH and CDR2 LQKENI. V was trimmed by 4 bases and J by 0 bases, leaving 13 bases between them. The TCR sequence derives from a woman of 80 years or more in good health. This chain uses TRBV18 with TRBJ2-1; D remains ambiguous. Sequencing input: blood. The CDR3 DNA follows: TGTGCCAGCTCACGGCTAGGCAGCAGCTCCTACAATGAGCAGTTCGTC. Protein sequence: CASSRLGSSSYNEQFV.